This T cell receptor (beta chain) was retrieved from a study of regulatory and conventional T cells in RAG deficiency. The method was immunoSEQ multiplex PCR; TCRdb's version includes in-frame clones alone and lacks a portion of them. The sample carries 20,000 to 25,000 clones, 90% to 95% recorded once. The sorted conventional CD4+ T cells were CD25-low and CD127-high, with genomic DNA sequenced. Germline trimming cut 4 bases from V and 5 bases from J; bases unmatched to any gene: 7. The CDR3 has 14 residues. The germline V gene encodes CDR1 SNHLY and CDR2 FYNNEI. Another study also made use of these data, one on regulatory T cells. As that report states: Primers: 52 TRBV forward and 13 TRBJ reverse.

Sequencing was performed on CD4+ T cells sorted from blood. This sequence originates from a human donor in good health. The V and J genes are TRBV2 and TRBJ2-5; 7 bases agree with TRBD1. The CDR3 loop is CASSGDSGAETQYF. The CDR3 DNA sequence: TGTGCCAGCAGTGGGGACAGTGGGGCGGAGACCCAGTACTTC.